Listed here is a single TCR beta chain. Its cognate antigen has yet to be identified. No base qualities exist here, and no much larger clone lies one base off it. Based on the germline V gene (reference sequence), the CDR1 and CDR2 sequences are DFQATT and SNEGSKA. V is cut by 5 bases and J by 2 bases, and the space between the germline ends is 16 bases. The cysteine opens and the phenylalanine closes a CDR3 of 15 amino acids. Only the CDR3 part of the read is kept: 45 bases, read in frame from the first base. This sample stems from a study of MAIT cells during Salmonella Paratyphi A infection (dated by TCRdb to 2016 to 2017). Regarding the study in general: Adult volunteers aged 18 to 60 swallowed one dose of 1-5x10^3 CFU of S. Paratyphi A strain NVGH308. Ciprofloxacin 500 mg twice daily for 14 days, starting at diagnosis, was given to diagnosed volunteers. What the authors observed across the whole study: MAIT cell TRBV usage was oligoclonal with a preference for TRBV20 and TRBV6, and infection did not appear to change this usage. The availability of volunteer samples limited the sample sizes, but these sizes were considered adequate to detect differences between groups. A significant decrease in the space occupied by over-represented MAIT clonotypes was found from baseline to mid-infection (about 0.15 to 0.10), whereas no significant post-infection difference was found. Diagnosed volunteers showed more expansion or contraction among top five MAIT clonotypes than healthy controls (around 0.57 versus 0.12), suggesting infection-driven repertoire reshaping.

Libraries were built with 5' RACE. TCRbeta was amplified in two PCR rounds using Phusion High-Fidelity polymerase, and the primers carried sample-specific barcodes. TCRbeta libraries were made through template-switch cDNA synthesis using SMARTScribe reverse transcriptase and a TRBC-specific primer. After barcoding, samples were pooled and then prepared using the NEBNext Ultra DNA Library Prep Kit for Illumina. The libraries were sequenced on an Illumina MiSeq using the MiSeq reagent kit v2, 300 cycles. The published analysis was carried out like this. Reads were demultiplexed by barcode with Jemultiplexer and aligned with MiTCR using default parameters. VDJtools removed non-functional sequences, and clonotypes were defined by amino acid sequence, with clonotype frequencies based on assigned sequence reads. Clonal space homeostasis binned clonotypes by frequency as over-represented (0.05-1), large, medium and small. The raw public reads went through TCRdb reprocessing: fastp at Q25, MiXCR clone calling, in-frame beta chains kept. Every CDR3 protein is listed once, alongside the most common genes and DNA of its rows. TCRdb's processing, not the study's, gives the V and J calls here. Recorded for this sample are around 1,000 distinct CDR3 sequences; roughly 21% of them occurred a single time. 35% to 45% of the sample is held by the ten biggest clonotypes.

The time point label for this specimen denotes: mid-infection, around enteric fever diagnosis. Using flow cytometry, MAIT cells, defined as Valpha7.2+ CD161+ T cells, were identified and sorted. Circulating MAIT cell TCRbeta repertoires were profiled longitudinally in roughly 6 volunteers who developed enteric fever after controlled oral challenge with live Salmonella Paratyphi A. MAIT cell samples were contributed by each diagnosed volunteer at pre-infection, mid-infection and post-infection timepoints. Enteric fever was diagnosed on the basis of Paratyphi A bacteremia and/or persistent fever above 38 degrees C lasting more than 12 hours. Challenged volunteers were diagnosed with infection sometime between day 4 and day 7 after challenge. For RNA extraction, between 5,000 and 10,000 MAIT cells per sample were sorted directly into RNAqueous-Micro lysis buffer. Lymphoprep gradient centrifugation was used to isolate peripheral blood mononuclear cells from both the blood samples and the leukocyte cones. Cell sorting used a BD FACSAria Fusion or BD FACSAria III sorter.

This clonotype was obtained from a person aged 18 to 70 who was deliberately infected with Salmonella Paratyphi A in a paratyphoid fever challenge study. The sequencing here drew on MAIT cells from PBMCs, taken at the middle sampling point of the challenge study. The chain employs TRBV20-1 and TRBJ1-5; D gene: possibly TRBD1, on 6 matching bases. At the DNA level, the sequence is TGCAGTGCTCAAGTCCGGAACAGGGGCAATCAGCCCCAGCATTTT. This is translated as CSAQVRNRGNQPQHF.